Listed below are T cell receptor beta chains from one sample, sequenced in a study of shared clonotypes between healthy human individuals. The table came from immunoSEQ multiplex PCR; TCRdb's copy has only in-frame clones and leaves some out. The sample has over 75,000 clones; 60% to 75% are singletons. Sequencing was done on a sample of memory CD8+ T cells sorted from blood. The receptor source for this set is a man in his thirties or forties in good health. Both conserved end residues are part of each CDR3. A D gene is named only where the DNA matches it firmly. The size of a clone is reported for some rows only, either as once, few or many, or as a class for expanded clones.

clone_size,v_call,j_call,d_call,cdr3_aa,cdr3_nt
.,TRBV6-4,TRBJ2-3,TRBD2,CASSAGLAETDTQYF,TGTGCCAGCAGTGCGGGACTAGCGGAGACAGATACGCAGTATTTT
once,TRBV29-1,TRBJ1-1,.,CSVQNTEAFF,TGCAGCGTTCAAAACACTGAAGCTTTCTTT
few,TRBV11-2,TRBJ2-3,.,CASSGRTRGTDTQYF,TGTGCCAGCAGCGGCCGGACAAGGGGCACAGATACGCAGTATTTT
few,TRBV29-1,TRBJ1-1,.,CSGLMLGKAFF,TGCAGCGGCCTCATGCTGGGCAAAGCTTTCTTT
.,TRBV6-5,TRBJ1-5,.,CASSHRTGNQPQHF,TGTGCCAGCAGCCATCGGACAGGCAATCAGCCCCAGCATTTT
few,TRBV5-1,TRBJ1-1,.,CASSFAGAEAFF,TGCGCCAGCAGCTTCGCAGGGGCCGAAGCTTTCTTT
.,TRBV20-1,TRBJ2-1,.,CSSSYNEQFF,TGCAGTTCGTCCTACAATGAGCAGTTCTTC
.,TRBV4-1,TRBJ2-1,.,CASSLPPRDVSYNEQFF,TGCGCCAGCAGCCTTCCGCCCCGGGACGTCTCCTACAATGAGCAGTTCTTC
many,TRBV28,TRBJ1-2,.,CASSFFAEHQRNYGYTF,TGTGCCAGCAGTTTTTTCGCGGAACATCAACGTAACTATGGCTACACCTTC
.,TRBV5-1,TRBJ1-2,TRBD1,CASSLGAQGVLYGYTF,TGCGCCAGCAGCTTGGGAGCGCAGGGGGTTCTCTATGGCTACACCTTC
.,TRBV5-1,TRBJ2-2,.,CASSRALSLVTGELFF,TGCGCCAGCAGTAGGGCGCTGTCGCTGGTCACCGGGGAGCTGTTTTTT
few,TRBV7-9,TRBJ2-1,.,CASSLVLVHEQFF,TGTGCCAGCAGCTTAGTTTTGGTACATGAGCAGTTCTTC
.,TRBV6-5,TRBJ1-4,.,CASSYSPRDPREKLFF,TGTGCCAGCAGTTACTCTCCGCGGGACCCAAGAGAAAAACTGTTTTTT
.,TRBV7-9,TRBJ2-3,.,CASSYEGTDTQYF,TGTGCCAGCAGCTACGAAGGCACAGATACGCAGTATTTT
.,TRBV11-3,TRBJ2-2,.,CASSLEGYGGELFF,TGTGCCAGCAGCTTAGAGGGATACGGCGGGGAGCTGTTTTTT
.,TRBV11-2,TRBJ2-7,.,CASSGPASLEQYF,TGTGCCAGCAGCGGCCCCGCTAGTCTCGAGCAGTACTTC
.,TRBV6-6,TRBJ1-4,.,CASSSPLTNEKLFF,TGTGCCAGCAGTTCGCCTCTAACTAATGAAAAACTGTTTTTT
.,TRBV5-5,TRBJ2-2,TRBD1,CASSPTGNRDTGELFF,TGTGCCAGCAGCCCGACAGGGAACAGGGACACCGGGGAGCTGTTTTTT
few,TRBV6-6,TRBJ2-2,.,CASSYAPAGELFF,TGTGCCAGCAGTTACGCCCCGGCCGGGGAGCTGTTTTTT
.,TRBV18,TRBJ2-5,TRBD2,CASSPPSGRLETQYF,TGTGCCAGCTCACCACCTAGCGGGAGGTTAGAGACCCAGTACTTC